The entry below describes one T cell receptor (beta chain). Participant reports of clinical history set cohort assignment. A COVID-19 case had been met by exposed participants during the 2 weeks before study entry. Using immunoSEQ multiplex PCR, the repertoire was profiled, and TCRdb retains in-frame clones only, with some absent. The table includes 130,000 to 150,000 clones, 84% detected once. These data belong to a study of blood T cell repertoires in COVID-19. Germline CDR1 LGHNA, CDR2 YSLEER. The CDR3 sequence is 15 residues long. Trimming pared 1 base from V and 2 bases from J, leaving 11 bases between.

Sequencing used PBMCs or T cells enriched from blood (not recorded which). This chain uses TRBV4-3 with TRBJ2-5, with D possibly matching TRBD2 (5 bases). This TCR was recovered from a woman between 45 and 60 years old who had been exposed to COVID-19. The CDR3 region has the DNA TGCGCCAGCAGCCAAGGAGGACTGAAGCAAGAGACCCAGTACTTC. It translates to CASSQGGLKQETQYF.